The 32 T cell receptor beta chains reported below all come from one sample, sequenced in a study of post-analysis software for immune sequencing data. Carried by the TCR beta cDNA libraries were unique molecular identifiers. TCRdb passed the PCR reads through MiXCR, listing each CDR3 protein once. This table has about 430,000 distinct CDR3 sequences, roughly 38% appearing once. Study findings and constraints: Five TRBV segments (TRBV5-6, TRBV5-1 and TRBV20-1 among them) occurred more frequently in patients than in controls.

No antigens are known for them. Specimen: blood. All receptors come from a girl aged 2-10 years with multiple sclerosis.

This clonotype occurred a few times. The CDR3 is CASSPSLSGDSYNEQFF. For the CDR3, the DNA is TGCGCCAGCAGCCCGAGTCTTAGCGGAGATTCTTACAATGAGCAGTTCTTC. This chain connects TRBV5-1 to TRBJ2-1, with a possible D match to TRBD2 (6 bases). The CDR3 covers 17 residues. Germline lookup yields CDR1 SGHRS and CDR2 YFSETQ. Trimming took off 4 bases at V and 4 bases at J, with 21 bases between the two ends.

The rearrangement links TRBV4-1 to TRBJ1-2; D is unclear. Germline CDR1 reads MGHRA; CDR2 reads YSYEKL. CDR3 length: 16 amino acids. V was cut by 0 bases and J by 6 bases, with 17 bases left in between. CDR3 region: CASSQDWPQRKDGYTF. CDR3 nucleotides: TGCGCCAGCAGCCAAGATTGGCCCCAGCGAAAGGATGGCTACACCTTC.

The rearrangement uses TRBV27 and TRBJ2-7; no definite D call. V lost 3 bases to trimming and J lost 0 bases, with 9 bases between them. The CDR3 runs to 14 residues. The germline V gene has CDR1 MNHEY and CDR2 SMNVEV (reference sequence). In DNA form, the CDR3 reads TGTGCCAGCAGTTTCAAGACTCTCTCCTACGAGCAGTACTTC. The encoded protein is CASSFKTLSYEQYF.

The rearrangement uses TRBV5-1 and TRBJ1-1; D is undetermined. CDR3 length equals 14 residues. Trimming shortened V by 3 bases and J by 6 bases, and 15 bases separated the two germline ends. Germline assignment: CDR1 SGHRS and CDR2 YFSETQ. CDR3 nucleotide sequence: TGCGCCAGCAGCTGTGACCTTAACTTTCCTGAAGCTTTCTTT. It is translated as CASSCDLNFPEAFF.

The chain uses TRBV18 and TRBJ2-1, with D possibly being TRBD2 (5 bases). This CDR3 spans 13 amino acids. V gave up 2 bases and J gave up 5 bases, with 7 bases separating them. In germline, CDR1 is KGHSH, CDR2 LQKENI. CDR3 nucleotides: TGTGCCAGCTCACCAGCACTAGACAATGAGCAGTTCTTC. As protein: CASSPALDNEQFF.

The CDR3 region is CASSNPGPTDTQYF. The DNA of the CDR3 is TGTGCCAGCAGTAACCCCGGACCGACAGATACGCAGTATTTT. This chain connects TRBV12-3 or TRBV12-4 to TRBJ2-3; D unclear. The ends were cut back, 5 bases at V and 3 bases at J, with 12 bases in the middle. The CDR3 loop spans 14 amino acids.

The CDR3 coding sequence is TGCAGTGCTCTCCAGGGGGGAACGGATGGCTACACCTTC. This gives the protein CSALQGGTDGYTF. The chain links TRBV20-1 to TRBJ1-2; TRBD1 matches 7 bases. This CDR3 has 13 residues. V shed 5 bases, J shed 6 bases, and the junction held 9 bases outside the gene matches. CDR1 is DFQATT, CDR2 SNEGSKA, per germline (reference sequence).

The chain is built from TRBV6-1 and TRBJ1-1; TRBD1 matches at 7 bases. Germline V gives CDR1 MNHNS, CDR2 SASEGT. The ends lost 6 bases at V and 1 base at J; junction bases unmatched: 5. This CDR3 is 14 amino acids long. The CDR3 DNA sequence: TGTGCCAGCAGCGCGGGACAGTGGAACACTGAAGCTTTCTTT. Translated: CASSAGQWNTEAFF.

This chain uses TRBV2 with TRBJ1-1, with unresolved D. CDR1 and CDR2 from the germline V gene are SNHLY and FYNNEI. V was shortened by 2 bases and J by 4 bases, with 8 bases between the two germline ends. The CDR3 sequence is 13 residues long. The CDR3 region is CASSERRATEAFF. For the CDR3, the DNA is TGTGCCAGCAGTGAAAGGAGGGCCACTGAAGCTTTCTTT. The variable domain in full, with the rest retrieved from reference TRBV2 and TRBJ1-1, is EPEVTQTPSHQVTQMGQEVILRCVPISNHLYFYWYRQILGQKVEFLVSFYNNEISEKSEIFDDQFSVERPDGSNFTLKIRSTKLEDSAMYFCASSERRATEAFFGQGTRLTVV.

The chain has TRBV24-1 and TRBJ2-3; D perhaps matches TRBD2 (6 bases). The CDR3 length is 13 residues. CDR1 is KGHDR, CDR2 SFDVKD, per germline. Trimming stripped 1 base from V and 10 bases from J, with 11 bases between. CDR3 sequence reads: CATSDFGTASQYF. CDR3 bases: TGTGCCACCAGTGATTTCGGGACTGCATCGCAGTATTTT.

The CDR3 protein is CASSLVSGQTLYRDQPQHF. The CDR3 DNA is TGTGCCAGCAGCTTAGTGTCAGGCCAGACCCTTTATAGGGATCAGCCCCAGCATTTT. J is TRBJ1-5 and V is TRBV7-9; D is uncertain. Germline CDR1 is SEHNR and CDR2 is FQNEAQ (reference sequence). The V and J ends lost 1 base and 5 bases respectively, with 24 bases between them. CDR3 size: 19 residues.

This clonotype occurred a few times. Germline and junction disagree at one end, which may indicate a read error. J is TRBJ1-2 and V is TRBV20-1; D unresolved. The CDR3 length is 15 residues. The V gene's germline CDR1 is DFQATT and CDR2 SNEGSKA (reference sequence). As DNA, the CDR3 is TGCAGTGCTAGAGATTGGGCCCTTGTAAACTGTGGCTACACCTTC. Encoded protein: CSARDWALVNCGYTF.

V is TRBV29-1 and J is TRBJ1-1; D unresolved. Germline lookup yields CDR1 SQVTM and CDR2 ANQGSEA. The CDR3 extends over 14 amino acids. The CDR3 protein is CSYHGSGKNTEAFF. The CDR3 coding sequence is TGCAGTTACCACGGGTCAGGAAAGAACACTGAAGCTTTCTTT.

CDR3 in DNA: TGCAGTGCTAGAGTACCGGGAGGTAACTACAATGAGCAGTTCTTC. This translates into CSARVPGGNYNEQFF. The chain carries TRBV20-1 and TRBJ2-1, with 7 positions matching TRBD2. Germline values: CDR1 DFQATT, CDR2 SNEGSKA (reference sequence). With V trimmed by 1 base and J by 3 bases, 6 bases remained unmatched. The length of the CDR3 is 15 residues.

The V and J genes are TRBV9 and TRBJ1-1; D ambiguous. This CDR3 contains 14 residues. V was trimmed by 0 bases and J by 1 base, leaving 7 bases between them. Per the germline V gene, CDR1 is SGDLS and CDR2 is YYNGEE. DNA for the CDR3: TGTGCCAGCAGCGTAGTAGGCGGGAACACTGAAGCTTTCTTT. Its translation: CASSVVGGNTEAFF. The full variable domain, completed using reference TRBV9 and TRBJ1-1, is DSGVTQTPKHLITATGQRVTLRCSPRSGDLSVYWYQQSLDQGLQFLIQYYNGEERAKGNILERFSAQQFPDLHSELNLSSLELGDSALYFCASSVVGGNTEAFFGQGTRLTVV.

This clonotype was counted a few times. This chain joins TRBV20-1 and TRBJ2-7; TRBD1 is a possible D gene (7 bases). The CDR3 loop spans 17 amino acids. Looked up from germline, CDR1 is DFQATT and CDR2 is SNEGSKA (reference sequence). V gave up 1 base and J gave up 0 bases, with 19 bases separating them. The CDR3 nucleotides are TGCAGTGCTAGAGGCCCCCAGGGGGGCCAGAGCTCCTACGAGCAGTACTTC. This codes for CSARGPQGGQSSYEQYF.

This chain connects TRBV7-9 to TRBJ1-6; 7 nucleotides match TRBD1. The ends lost 3 bases at V and 10 bases at J; junction bases unmatched: 9. Germline V gene lookup returns CDR1 SEHNR and CDR2 FQNEAQ (reference sequence). The CDR3 sequence is 15 residues long. The DNA of the CDR3 is TGTGCCAGCAGCTTCACCGGGACAGAGGGCTCACCCCTCCACTTT. It specifies CASSFTGTEGSPLHF.

This clonotype was counted at least ten times. V is TRBV12-3 or TRBV12-4 and J is TRBJ2-7; D call uncertain. The CDR3 sequence is 14 residues long. Trimming removed 5 bases from V and 3 bases from J, with 14 bases in between. The CDR3 coding sequence is TGTGCCAGCAGTCCTGGCTCGCGCGTCTACGAGCAGTACTTC. Its translation is CASSPGSRVYEQYF.

This CDR3 reads CASSSNPGLPNEQFF. CDR3 sequence (DNA): TGTGCCAGCAGTTCAAATCCGGGACTCCCCAATGAGCAGTTCTTC. The chain links TRBV7-3 to TRBJ2-1; TRBD2 might be the D (6 bases). There are 15 residues in the CDR3. The germline CDR1 and CDR2 sequences are SGHTA and FQGTGA. V was clipped by 6 bases and J by 6 bases, with 18 bases between them.

This clonotype was counted a few times. V and J are TRBV5-5 and TRBJ2-1; no reliable D call. This CDR3 region has 13 residues. Germline CDR1 reads SGHKS; CDR2 reads YYEKEE (reference sequence). The V and J ends lost 1 base and 6 bases respectively, with 8 bases between them. CDR3 nucleotides: TGTGCCAGCAGCTTGTTAGTATTCAATGAGCAGTTCTTC. This translates into CASSLLVFNEQFF.

In its sample, this clonotype was seen a few times. The chain recombines TRBV5-1 with TRBJ2-7, with 9 positions matching TRBD1. The CDR3 sequence is 15 residues long. Germline V gene data show CDR1 as SGHRS and CDR2 as YFSETQ. The V and J ends lost 1 base and 2 bases, in that order; junction bases with no gene match: 4. Here the CDR3 reads CASSLRQGVAYEQYF. The CDR3 nucleotides read TGCGCCAGCAGCTTGAGACAGGGGGTAGCCTACGAGCAGTACTTC.

The sample holds a few counts of this clonotype. This chain links TRBV7-6 with TRBJ1-5; the D gene is possibly TRBD1 (6 bases). V gave up 1 base and J gave up 4 bases, with 11 bases separating them. This CDR3 has 15 residues. Germline V CDR1 and CDR2: SGHVS, FNYEAQ. This CDR3 reads CASSLDTGRNQPQHF. In nucleotides, the CDR3 is TGTGCCAGCAGCTTAGATACAGGGCGGAATCAGCCCCAGCATTTT.

This clonotype was seen more than once but under ten times. The rearrangement uses TRBV6-6 and TRBJ2-5; the D gene is possibly TRBD2 (5 bases). This CDR3 is 14 amino acids long. Germline CDR1 MNHNY, CDR2 SVGAGI (reference sequence). The V end was cut by 8 bases, the J end by 5 bases, with 18 bases between. This chain's CDR3 is CASVWAEEAETQYF. CDR3 sequence (DNA): TGTGCCAGCGTTTGGGCGGAGGAGGCCGAGACCCAGTACTTC.

The rearrangement uses TRBV3-1 and TRBJ2-1; D tentatively fits TRBD1 or TRBD2 (5 bases each). Germline V gene data show CDR1 as LGHDT and CDR2 as YNNKEL (reference sequence). Deletions cut 0 bases from V and 5 bases from J, with 14 bases between. The CDR3 loop spans 16 amino acids. For the CDR3, the DNA is TGTGCCAGCAGCCAAGACTTCATGGGACGGAACAATGAGCAGTTCTTC. Translated, it gives CASSQDFMGRNNEQFF.

As to this clonotype: The junction departs from germline at one end; a sequencing error may be responsible. This chain joins TRBV9 and TRBJ2-5, with TRBD1 matching 8 bases. The DNA end is a closer match to TRBJ2-7, so the J assignment may be wrong. The CDR3 is 15 amino acids. CDR1 SGDLS and CDR2 YYNGEE come from the germline V gene. For the CDR3, the DNA is TGTGCCAGTAGCGACCGGGACAGGCCCTACTACGAGCAGTACTTC. Translated: CASSDRDRPYYEQYF.

The chain is built from TRBV5-1 and TRBJ1-6, with TRBD1 as a possible D gene (6 bases). Trimming removed 9 bases at V and 8 bases at J, with 15 bases between. The CDR3 totals 13 residues. Per the germline V gene, CDR1 is SGHRS and CDR2 is YFSETQ. CDR3 region: CATGQNADSPLHF. CDR3 bases: TGCGCCACCGGACAGAACGCGGATTCACCCCTCCACTTT.

The table lists this clonotype with a few counts. This sequence joins TRBV4-2 and TRBJ2-7; D perhaps matches TRBD1 (6 bases). Trimming left V 2 bases short and J 3 bases short, with 17 bases between. The CDR3 extends over 16 amino acids. The germline V gene encodes CDR1 LGHNA and CDR2 YNFKEQ. For the CDR3, the DNA is TGTGCCAGCAGCCAACCTCTACAGGGAAGGAGCTACGAGCAGTACTTC. Translating gives CASSQPLQGRSYEQYF.

There are a few counts of this clonotype. The chain carries TRBV5-1 and TRBJ2-3; no firm D call. CDR1 is SGHRS and CDR2 is YFSETQ in the germline V gene. The CDR3 runs to 14 residues. V lost 4 bases and J lost 2, with 11 bases in between. The CDR3 protein is CASSNFTTTDTQYF. CDR3 in DNA: TGCGCCAGCAGCAACTTTACTACCACAGATACGCAGTATTTT.

The rearrangement joins TRBV4-2 to TRBJ2-4; 11 bases map to TRBD2. The germline V gene has CDR1 LGHNA and CDR2 YNFKEQ. V shed 3 bases and J 0 bases; nucleotides not matched to a gene: 10. This CDR3 is 19 amino acids long. In DNA, the CDR3 is TGTGCCAGCAGCCAGAAAGCACTAGCGGGGGCACTAGCCAAAAACATTCAGTACTTC. Translated: CASSQKALAGALAKNIQYF.

V gene TRBV29-1 combines with J gene TRBJ2-7; 11 bases map to TRBD1. Germline-derived CDR1 and CDR2 are SQVTM and ANQGSEA. The CDR3 spans 13 residues. J was trimmed by 10 bases and V by 2 bases; bases with no gene match: 7. CDR3: CSVETRTGGAQYF. The CDR3 nucleotides are TGCAGCGTTGAAACCAGGACAGGGGGCGCTCAGTACTTC.

The chain joins TRBV4-1 to TRBJ2-3; 7 nucleotides match TRBD2. V lost 1 base and J lost 5; bases outside the gene matches: 6. The CDR3 is made up of 15 amino acids. The germline gives CDR1 MGHRA, CDR2 YSYEKL. The CDR3 DNA is TGCGCCAGCAGCCAAGCCAAGGGAGGGATAGATACGCAGTATTTT. As protein: CASSQAKGGIDTQYF.

This clonotype was picked up a small number of times. The chain couples TRBV6-1 to TRBJ2-7, with 9 bases aligning to TRBD2. The V gene end was trimmed by 6 bases and the J gene end by 6 bases; junction bases not matched to a gene: 12. Germline CDR1 reads MNHNS; CDR2 reads SASEGT. This CDR3 contains 15 residues. The CDR3 spells CASSGLAGVSPEQYF. In DNA form, the CDR3 reads TGTGCCAGCAGCGGATTAGCGGGAGTAAGTCCCGAGCAGTACTTC.